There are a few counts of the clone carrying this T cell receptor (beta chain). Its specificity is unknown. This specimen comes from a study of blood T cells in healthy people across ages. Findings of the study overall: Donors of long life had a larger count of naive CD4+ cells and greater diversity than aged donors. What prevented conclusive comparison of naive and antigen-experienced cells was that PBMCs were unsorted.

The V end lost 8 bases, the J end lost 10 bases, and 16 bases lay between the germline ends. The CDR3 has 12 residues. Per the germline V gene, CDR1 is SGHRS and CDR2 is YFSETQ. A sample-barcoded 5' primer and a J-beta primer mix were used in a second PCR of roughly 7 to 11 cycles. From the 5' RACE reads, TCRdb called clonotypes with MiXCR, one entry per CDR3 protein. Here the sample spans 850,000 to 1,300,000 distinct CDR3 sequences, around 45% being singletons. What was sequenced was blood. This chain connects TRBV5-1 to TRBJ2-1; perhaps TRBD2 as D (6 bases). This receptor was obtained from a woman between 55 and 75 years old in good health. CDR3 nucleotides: TGCGCCAGTCCCCCCGGGGGTGACGAGCAGTTCTTC. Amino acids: CASPPGGDEQFF.